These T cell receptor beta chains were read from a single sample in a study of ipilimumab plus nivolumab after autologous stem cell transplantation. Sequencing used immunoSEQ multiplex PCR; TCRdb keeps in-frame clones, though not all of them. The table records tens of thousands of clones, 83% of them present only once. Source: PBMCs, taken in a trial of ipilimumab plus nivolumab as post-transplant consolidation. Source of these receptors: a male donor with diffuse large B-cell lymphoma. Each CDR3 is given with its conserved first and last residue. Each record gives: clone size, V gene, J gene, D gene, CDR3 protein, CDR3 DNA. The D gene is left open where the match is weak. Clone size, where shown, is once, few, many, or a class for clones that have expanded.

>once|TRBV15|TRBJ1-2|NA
CATSRDQEAAENYGYTF
TGTGCCACCAGCAGAGATCAGGAGGCCGCGGAAAACTATGGCTACACCTTC
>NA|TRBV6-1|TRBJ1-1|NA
CASSVQERPAFF
TGTGCCAGCAGTGTCCAGGAGCGCCCAGCTTTCTTT
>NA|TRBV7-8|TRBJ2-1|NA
CASSLTETGYYNEQFF
TGTGCCAGCAGCTTAACCGAAACAGGTTACTACAATGAGCAGTTCTTC
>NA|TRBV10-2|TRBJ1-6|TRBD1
CASRAPGQNSPLHF
TGCGCCAGCAGAGCGCCGGGACAGAATTCACCCCTCCACTTT
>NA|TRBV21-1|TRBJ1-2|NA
CASSPGGTSQGSGYTF
TGTGCCAGCAGCCCTGGGGGGACATCACAAGGGAGTGGCTACACCTTC
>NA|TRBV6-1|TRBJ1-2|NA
CASSQDRRGYTF
TGTGCCAGCAGTCAAGACAGGCGCGGCTACACCTTC
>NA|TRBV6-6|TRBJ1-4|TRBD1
CASSPPGQGHEKLFF
TGTGCCAGCAGCCCTCCCGGACAGGGCCATGAAAAACTGTTTTTT
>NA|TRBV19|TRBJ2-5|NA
CASSGDSSGTQETQYF
TGTGCCAGTAGTGGGGACAGTAGCGGGACCCAAGAGACCCAGTACTTC
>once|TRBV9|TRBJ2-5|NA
CASSVEGGPGRTQYF
TGTGCCAGCAGCGTAGAGGGGGGCCCAGGTCGGACCCAGTACTTC
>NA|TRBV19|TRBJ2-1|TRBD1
CASSPWGQGLYEQFF
TGTGCCAGTAGTCCCTGGGGACAGGGGTTGTATGAGCAGTTCTTC
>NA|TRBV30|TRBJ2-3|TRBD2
CAWRGLAATDTQYF
TGTGCCTGGAGAGGCCTAGCGGCCACAGATACGCAGTATTTT
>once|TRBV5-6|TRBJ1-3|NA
CATTGSGNTIYF
TGTGCCACCACAGGGTCCGGAAACACCATATATTTT
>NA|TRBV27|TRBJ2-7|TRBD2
CASIPSVGERGVSYEQYF
TGTGCCAGCATCCCCTCGGTCGGTGAGCGGGGAGTCTCCTACGAGCAGTACTTC
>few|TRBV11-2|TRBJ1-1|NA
CASSFSVSGNTEAFF
TGTGCCAGCAGCTTCAGTGTGTCCGGGAACACTGAAGCTTTCTTT
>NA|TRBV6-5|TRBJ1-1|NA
CASTSTFGVTEAFF
TGTGCCAGCACCTCGACCTTTGGAGTCACTGAAGCTTTCTTT
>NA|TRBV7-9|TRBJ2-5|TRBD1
CASSPGTVQETQYF
TGTGCCAGCAGCCCCGGGACAGTACAAGAGACCCAGTACTTC
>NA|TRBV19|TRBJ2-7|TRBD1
CASSRTGQGAYEQYF
TGTGCCAGTAGTAGAACGGGACAGGGTGCCTACGAGCAGTACTTC